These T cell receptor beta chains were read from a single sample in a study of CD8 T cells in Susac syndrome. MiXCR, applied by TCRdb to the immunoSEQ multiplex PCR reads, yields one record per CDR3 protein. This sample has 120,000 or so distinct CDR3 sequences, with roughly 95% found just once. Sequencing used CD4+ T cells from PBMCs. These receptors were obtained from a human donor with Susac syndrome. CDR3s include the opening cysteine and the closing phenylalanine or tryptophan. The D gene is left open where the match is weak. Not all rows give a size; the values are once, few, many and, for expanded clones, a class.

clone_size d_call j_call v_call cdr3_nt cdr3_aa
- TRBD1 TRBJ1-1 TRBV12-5 TGTGCTAGTGGTTCCGGGACAGGGTCCTACACTGAAGCTTTCTTT CASGSGTGSYTEAFF
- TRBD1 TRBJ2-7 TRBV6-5 TGTGCCAGCAGCCAAGACAGGGGGTTCTCCTACGAGCAGTACTTC CASSQDRGFSYEQYF
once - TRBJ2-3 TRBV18 TGTGCCAGCTCACCGGATAGCACCCTCACAGATACGCAGTATTTT CASSPDSTLTDTQYF
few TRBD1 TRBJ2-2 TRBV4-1 TGCGCCAGCAGCCCACGCCGGGACAGTTACACCGGGGAGCTGTTTTTT CASSPRRDSYTGELFF
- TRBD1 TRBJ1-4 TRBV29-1 TGCAGCGTTGAACTACAGGGGGGGAATGAAAAACTGTTTTTT CSVELQGGNEKLFF
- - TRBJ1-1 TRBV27 TGTGCCAGCAGTTTGTATAGGGGAACTGAAGCTTTCTTT CASSLYRGTEAFF
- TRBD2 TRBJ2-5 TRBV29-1 TGCAGCGTGCCTCGTCTAGCGGGAGATACCCAAGAGACCCAGTACTTC CSVPRLAGDTQETQYF
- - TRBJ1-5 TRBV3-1 TGTGCCAGCAGCCAAGGGGCAGGATACAATCAGCCCCAGCATTTT CASSQGAGYNQPQHF
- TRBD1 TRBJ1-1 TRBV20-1 TGCAGTGCTAGGACAGGGCTCTCCACTGAAGCTTTCTTT CSARTGLSTEAFF
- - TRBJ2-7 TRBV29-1 TGCAGCGTTAAAGGAGGGGCTGACGAGCAGTACTTC CSVKGGADEQYF
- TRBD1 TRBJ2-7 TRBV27 TGTGCCAGCAGTTTAACCGGGACAGGGCTCTACGAGCAGTACTTC CASSLTGTGLYEQYF
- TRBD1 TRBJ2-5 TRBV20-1 TGCAGTGCGTCCGGGACAGGGGTAGAGACCCAGTACTTC CSASGTGVETQYF
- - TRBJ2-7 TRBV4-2 TGTGCCAGCAGCCAAGAAACAGCGCTCGAGCAGTACTTC CASSQETALEQYF
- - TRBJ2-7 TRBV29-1 TGCAGCGTTATCGGCTCCTACGAGCAGTACTTC CSVIGSYEQYF
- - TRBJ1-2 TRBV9 TGTGCCAGCAGCGTAAAGGAGGGAGCTAACTATGGCTACACCTTC CASSVKEGANYGYTF
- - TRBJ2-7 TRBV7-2 TGTGCCAGCAGTGCAAGCCGTGGTAGGCAGTACTTC CASSASRGRQYF
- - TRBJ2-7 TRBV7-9 TGTGCCAGCAGCCCCCCTCGGGGATCCTACGAGCAGTACTTC CASSPPRGSYEQYF
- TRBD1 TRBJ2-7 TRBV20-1 TGCAGTGCTACCGGAGACCGGGGACAGGGAGGTGGTTACGAGCAGTACTTC CSATGDRGQGGGYEQYF
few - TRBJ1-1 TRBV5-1 TGCGCCAGCAGCTTGGCCGGGGGAGGCACTGAAGCTTTCTTT CASSLAGGGTEAFF
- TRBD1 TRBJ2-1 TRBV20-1 TGCAGTCAAAAAGGGACAGTTCGCAATGAGCAGTTCTTC CSQKGTVRNEQFF
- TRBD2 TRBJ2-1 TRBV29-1 TGCAGCGTTGAAGATACCGGGCTAGCGGTTATCGAGCAGTTCTTC CSVEDTGLAVIEQFF
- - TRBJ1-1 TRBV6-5 TGTGCCAGCAGTTACCAACAGGGCGAAGCTTTCTTT CASSYQQGEAFF
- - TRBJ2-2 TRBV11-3 TGTGCCAGCAGTCCGGACTACACCGGGGAGCTGTTTTTT CASSPDYTGELFF
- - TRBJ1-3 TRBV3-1 TGTGCCAGCAGCCAAAGGACAGACTTCTCTGGAAACACCATATATTTT CASSQRTDFSGNTIYF
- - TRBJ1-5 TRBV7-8 TGTGCCAGCAACCAATTAGGACGGGATAGCAATCAGCCCCAGCATTTT CASNQLGRDSNQPQHF
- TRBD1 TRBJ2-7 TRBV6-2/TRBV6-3 TGTGCCAGCAGTTACCGGACAGGGTACGAGCAGTACTTC CASSYRTGYEQYF
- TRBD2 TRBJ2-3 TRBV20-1 TGCAGTGCTCCCCGGGGGGGGAGGACAGATACGCAGTATTTT CSAPRGGRTDTQYF
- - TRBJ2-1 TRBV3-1 TGTGCCAGCACCTGGGGCCCAGGGGGGAATGAGCAGTTCTTC CASTWGPGGNEQFF
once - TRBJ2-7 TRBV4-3 TGCGCCAGCAGCCAAGGCAGGGACTACGAGCAGTACTTC CASSQGRDYEQYF
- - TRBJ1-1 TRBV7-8 TGTGCCAGCAGCTTAGGGGCACAGAACACTGAAGCTTTCTTT CASSLGAQNTEAFF
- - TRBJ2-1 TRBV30 TGTGCCTGGAAAGGCCAGGGGCCCTACAATGAGCAGTTCTTC CAWKGQGPYNEQFF
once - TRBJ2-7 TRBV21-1 TGTGCCAGCAGCACTCAGGACAGGGCAAGGCCCTGCGAGCAGTACTTC CASSTQDRARPCEQYF
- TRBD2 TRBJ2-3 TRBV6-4 TGTGCCAGCTCGTGGCGGGAGGGAAGCACAGATACGCAGTATTTT CASSWREGSTDTQYF
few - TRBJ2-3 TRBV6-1 TGTGCCAGCATACAGGGGGCGGGAGGTACGCAGTATTTT CASIQGAGGTQYF
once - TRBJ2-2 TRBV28 TGTGCCAGCAGTCTTTGGCCCCCGGGCTACACCGGGGAGCTGTTTTTT CASSLWPPGYTGELFF
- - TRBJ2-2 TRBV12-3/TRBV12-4 TGTGCCAGCAGTCCGGGGGGCTCGAACACCGGGGAGCTGTTTTTT CASSPGGSNTGELFF
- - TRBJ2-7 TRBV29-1 TGCAGCGTTGGGTTACAGGAGATTTCCTACGAGCAGTACTTC CSVGLQEISYEQYF
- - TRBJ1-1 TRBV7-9 TGTGCCAGCAGCGTCATAAGCCGGGCTGAAGCTTTCTTT CASSVISRAEAFF
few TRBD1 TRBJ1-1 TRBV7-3 TGTGCCAGCAGCTTACAGGGGGCCACTGAAGCTTTCTTT CASSLQGATEAFF
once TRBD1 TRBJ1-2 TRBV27 TGTGCCAGCAGTCCCGGGACAGGAATCAACTTTGGCTATGGCTACACCTTC CASSPGTGINFGYGYTF
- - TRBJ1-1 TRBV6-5 TGTGCCAGCAGTTACGGCCTTTTCGGCACTGAAGCTTTCTTT CASSYGLFGTEAFF
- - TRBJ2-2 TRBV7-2 TGTGCCAGCAGCTTAGCTAGCGGGAACACCGGGGAGCTGTTTTTT CASSLASGNTGELFF
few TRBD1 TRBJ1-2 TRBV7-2 TGTGCCAGCAGCCCCGGACAGGGGTACTATGGCTACACCTTC CASSPGQGYYGYTF
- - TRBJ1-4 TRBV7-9 TGTGCCAGCAGCTCCGAGGTGGCGGAAGGTGAAAAACTGTTTTTT CASSSEVAEGEKLFF
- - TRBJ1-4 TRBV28 TGTGCCAGCAGTTCCAAAACGGACGGGAATGAAAAACTGTTTTTT CASSSKTDGNEKLFF
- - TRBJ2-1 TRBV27 TGTGCCAGCAGGCCTCTAGCGCCAACCTACAATGAGCAGTTCTTC CASRPLAPTYNEQFF
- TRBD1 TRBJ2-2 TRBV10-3 TGTGCCATCAGTGATAGCCCTCGAACAGGGGCCGGGGAGCTGTTTTTT CAISDSPRTGAGELFF
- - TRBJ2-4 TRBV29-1 TGCAGCGTTCTGATCCTAGGGGACATTCAGTACTTC CSVLILGDIQYF
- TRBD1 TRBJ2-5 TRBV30 TGTGCCTGGAGTCGATCCGGGACAGGGCGACAAGAGACCCAGTACTTC CAWSRSGTGRQETQYF
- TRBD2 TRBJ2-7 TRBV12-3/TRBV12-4 TGTGCCAGCAGTGTACTAGCGGGGGCCTACGAGCAGTACTTC CASSVLAGAYEQYF
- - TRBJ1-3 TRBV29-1 TGCAGCGTTACCGGGACCCCAGGAAACACCATATATTTT CSVTGTPGNTIYF
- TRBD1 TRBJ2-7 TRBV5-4 TGTGCCAGCAGCTCCACCGGACAGGGAACGGGGTACGAGCAGTACTTC CASSSTGQGTGYEQYF
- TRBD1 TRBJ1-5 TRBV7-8 TGTGCCAGCAGCCCCTGGACAGGGGCGGGTCAGCCCCAGCATTTT CASSPWTGAGQPQHF
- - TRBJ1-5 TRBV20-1 TGCAGTGCTATCGTATCACAGGGAGGGCAGCCCCAGCATTTT CSAIVSQGGQPQHF
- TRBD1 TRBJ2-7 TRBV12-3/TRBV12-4 TGTGCCAGCAGGCCACAGGGGGCTTCCTACGAGCAGTACTTC CASRPQGASYEQYF
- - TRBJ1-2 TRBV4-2 TGTGCCAGCAGCCAAGATTGGGCAGGGGTAGGGTATGGCTACACCTTC CASSQDWAGVGYGYTF
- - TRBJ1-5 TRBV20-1 TGCAGTGCTAGAGTTAGCAATCAGCCCCAGCATTTT CSARVSNQPQHF
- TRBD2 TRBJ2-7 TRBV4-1 TGCGCCAGCAGCCAAGATCGGGGGGTGCAGTACTTC CASSQDRGVQYF
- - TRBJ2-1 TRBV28 TGTGCCAGCAGAAAGAATTTTGAGCAGTTCTTC CASRKNFEQFF
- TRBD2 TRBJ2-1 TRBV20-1 TGCAGTGCCAATAGCGGGAGGGCCAACAATGAGCAGTTCTTC CSANSGRANNEQFF